This T cell receptor (beta chain) was identified during a study of shared clonotypes between healthy human individuals. Study summary: Used for every donor were three CD4 naive, three CD4 memory, two CD8 naive and one CD8 memory plate.

Division of CD4+ cells produced a CD45RA+ naive subset and a CD45RA-negative memory subset. How the authors handled the data: As immunoSEQ supplied junction-only sequences (without quality scores), filtering differed. Clones were sequenced by immunoSEQ multiplex PCR, and TCRdb holds only the in-frame ones, with some missing. That table furnishes V, J and clone size, whereas the DNA furnished D and trimming. This sample yields around 2,000,000 clones, of which over 85% are seen a single time; 0.1% to 0.15% belongs to the top ten. The CDR3 extends over 15 amino acids. Sequenced material: naive CD4+ T cells sorted from blood. Specified subset: CD45RA+ positively selected. This clonotype was sampled from a man younger than 35 in good health. This chain joins TRBV21-1 and TRBJ2-4; the table's D call, TRBD1, has no DNA check behind it. TRBV21-1 is classified as a pseudogene. The CDR3 coding sequence is TGTGCCAGCAGCGTTTGGCCCGGACAGGCTAAAATTCAGTACTTC. Translated, it gives CASSVWPGQAKIQYF.